This entry is about one TCR beta chain. Its antigen is still unknown. V dropped 0 bases and J dropped 5; count of bases not matched to a gene: 4. Per the germline V gene, CDR1 is SGDLS and CDR2 is YYNGEE. The CDR3 covers 15 residues. This specimen comes from a study of CD8+ T cells in alopecia areata. Investigators isolated RNA and reverse transcribed it into cDNA to act as the sequencing template. Data came from immunoSEQ multiplex PCR; TCRdb stores just in-frame clones and leaves some out. The table shows about 120,000 clones, with roughly two thirds occurring only once. General observations from the study: Compared with mice, patients displayed less clear TCR sharing, possibly for HLA-related reasons. Normal-skin resident alphabeta T cells also appear among scalp sample sequences.

This sequence joins TRBV9 and TRBJ2-5; 10 positions agree with TRBD2. Material for sequencing was CD4+ T cells sorted from blood. The origin of this receptor is a human donor in good health. As DNA, the CDR3 is TGTGCCAGCAGCGTAGTGGGGACTAGCGTGGAGACCCAGTACTTC. Translating it yields CASSVVGTSVETQYF.